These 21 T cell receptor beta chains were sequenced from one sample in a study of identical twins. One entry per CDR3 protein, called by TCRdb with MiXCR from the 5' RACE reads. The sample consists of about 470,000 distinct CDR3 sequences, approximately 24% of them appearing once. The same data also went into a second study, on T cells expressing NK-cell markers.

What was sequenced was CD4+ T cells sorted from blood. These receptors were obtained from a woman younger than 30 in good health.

CDR3 loop: CASSWRSNEKLFF. DNA for the CDR3: TGTGCCAGCAGCTGGCGGTCTAATGAAAAACTGTTTTTT. The chain is built from TRBV7-2 and TRBJ1-4, with D hard to call. Trimming stripped 4 bases from V and 3 bases from J, with 6 bases between. The germline V gene has CDR1 SGHTA and CDR2 FQGNSA. CDR3 length: 13 amino acids.

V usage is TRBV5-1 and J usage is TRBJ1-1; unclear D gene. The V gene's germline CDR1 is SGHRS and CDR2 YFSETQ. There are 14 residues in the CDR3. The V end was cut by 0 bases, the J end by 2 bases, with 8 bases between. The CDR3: CASSLAGDNTEAFF. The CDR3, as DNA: TGCGCCAGCAGCTTGGCCGGGGATAACACTGAAGCTTTCTTT. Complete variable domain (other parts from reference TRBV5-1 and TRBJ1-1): KAGVTQTPRYLIKTRGQQVTLSCSPISGHRSVSWYQQTPGQGLQFLFEYFSETQRNKGNFPGRFSGRQFSNSRSEMNVSTLELGDSALYLCASSLAGDNTEAFFGQGTRLTVV.

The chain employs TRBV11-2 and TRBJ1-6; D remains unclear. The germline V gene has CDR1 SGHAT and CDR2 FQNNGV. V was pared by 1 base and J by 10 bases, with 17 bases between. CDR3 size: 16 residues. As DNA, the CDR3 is TGTGCCAGCAGCTTAGCGGCCATTGTTCGGAGCTCACCCCTCCACTTT. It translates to CASSLAAIVRSSPLHF.

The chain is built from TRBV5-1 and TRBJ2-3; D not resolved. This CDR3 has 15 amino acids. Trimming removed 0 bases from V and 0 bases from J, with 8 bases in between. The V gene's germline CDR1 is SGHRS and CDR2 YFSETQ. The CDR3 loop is CASSLDPSSTDTQYF. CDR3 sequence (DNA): TGCGCCAGCAGCTTGGACCCGTCAAGCACAGATACGCAGTATTTT.

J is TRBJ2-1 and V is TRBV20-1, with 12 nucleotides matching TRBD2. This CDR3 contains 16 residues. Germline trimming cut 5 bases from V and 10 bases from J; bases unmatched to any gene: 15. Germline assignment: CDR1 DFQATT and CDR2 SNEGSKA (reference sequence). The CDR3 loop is CSAPGLLAGGGEEQFF. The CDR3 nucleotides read TGCAGTGCTCCGGGACTTCTAGCGGGAGGGGGGGAGGAGCAGTTCTTC.

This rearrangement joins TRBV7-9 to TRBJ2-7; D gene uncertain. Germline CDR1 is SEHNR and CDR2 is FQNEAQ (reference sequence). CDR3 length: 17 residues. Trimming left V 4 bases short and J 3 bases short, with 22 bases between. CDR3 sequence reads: CASSYRLTSPRNYEQYF. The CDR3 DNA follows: TGTGCCAGCAGCTACCGATTGACAAGCCCTAGGAACTACGAGCAGTACTTC. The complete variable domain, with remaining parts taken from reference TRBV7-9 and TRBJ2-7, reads DTGVSQNPRHKITKRGQNVTFRCDPISEHNRLYWYRQTLGQGPEFLTYFQNEAQLEKSRLLSDRFSAERPKGSFSTLEIQRTEQGDSAMYLCASSYRLTSPRNYEQYFGPGTRLTVT.

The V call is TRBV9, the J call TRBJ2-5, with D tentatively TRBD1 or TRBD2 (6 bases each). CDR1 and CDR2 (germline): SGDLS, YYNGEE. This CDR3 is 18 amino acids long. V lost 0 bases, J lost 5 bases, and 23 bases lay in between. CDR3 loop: CASSVGLGGRMSSETQYF. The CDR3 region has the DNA TGTGCCAGCAGCGTAGGTCTGGGGGGCCGAATGTCCTCCGAGACCCAGTACTTC.

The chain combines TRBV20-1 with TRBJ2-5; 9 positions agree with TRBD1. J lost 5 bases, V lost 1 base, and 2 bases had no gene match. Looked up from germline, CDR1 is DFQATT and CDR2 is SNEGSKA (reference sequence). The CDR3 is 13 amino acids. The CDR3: CSARATGGETQYF. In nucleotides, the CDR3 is TGCAGTGCTAGAGCGACAGGGGGGGAGACCCAGTACTTC.

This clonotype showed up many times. The DNA of the CDR3 is TGCAGTGCTATAGACGGGAGAGATACGCAGTATTTT. The encoded protein is CSAIDGRDTQYF. The chain has TRBV20-1 and TRBJ2-3; a weak D match, TRBD2 (6 bases). The CDR3 extends over 12 amino acids. CDR1 is DFQATT and CDR2 is SNEGSKA in the germline V gene (reference sequence). The V end lost 4 bases, the J end lost 5 bases, and 10 bases lay between the germline ends.

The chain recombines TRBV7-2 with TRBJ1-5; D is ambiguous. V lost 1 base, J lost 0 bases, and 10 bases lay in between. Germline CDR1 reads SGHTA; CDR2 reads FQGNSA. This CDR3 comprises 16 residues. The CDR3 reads CASSLVGGHSNQPQHF. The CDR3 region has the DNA TGTGCCAGCAGCTTAGTAGGAGGGCATAGCAATCAGCCCCAGCATTTT.

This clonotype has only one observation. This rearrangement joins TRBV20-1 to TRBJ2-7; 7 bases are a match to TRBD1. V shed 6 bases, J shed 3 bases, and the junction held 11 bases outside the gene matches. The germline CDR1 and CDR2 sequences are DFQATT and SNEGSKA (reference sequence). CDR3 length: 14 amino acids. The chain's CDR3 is CSAARGTVDYEQYF. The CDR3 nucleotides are TGCAGTGCCGCTAGGGGGACAGTCGACTACGAGCAGTACTTC.

The CDR3 reads CSAGRQGRMELFF. In DNA form, the CDR3 reads TGCAGTGCTGGTAGACAGGGCCGTATGGAGCTGTTTTTT. The rearrangement links TRBV20-1 to TRBJ2-2, with 7 bases identical to TRBD1. Losses at the gene ends were 5 bases for V and 10 bases for J; bases not matched to a gene: 10. This CDR3 has 13 amino acids. Germline V gene data show CDR1 as DFQATT and CDR2 as SNEGSKA (reference sequence).

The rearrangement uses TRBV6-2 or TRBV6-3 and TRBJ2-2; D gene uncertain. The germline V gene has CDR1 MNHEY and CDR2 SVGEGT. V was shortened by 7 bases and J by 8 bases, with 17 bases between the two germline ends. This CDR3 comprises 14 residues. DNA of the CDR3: TGTGCCAGCACCCTTTGGCGTGGCCAGGGGGAGCTGTTTTTT. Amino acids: CASTLWRGQGELFF.

CDR3 sequence reads: CSVSEGQRNTEAFF. The CDR3 DNA follows: TGCAGCGTTTCGGAGGGACAGAGGAACACTGAAGCTTTCTTT. The chain uses TRBV29-1 and TRBJ1-1; 7 bases align to TRBD1. This CDR3 contains 14 residues. The V segment lost 5 bases and the J segment 1 base; nucleotides outside the gene matches: 7. The germline CDR1 and CDR2 sequences are SQVTM and ANQGSEA.

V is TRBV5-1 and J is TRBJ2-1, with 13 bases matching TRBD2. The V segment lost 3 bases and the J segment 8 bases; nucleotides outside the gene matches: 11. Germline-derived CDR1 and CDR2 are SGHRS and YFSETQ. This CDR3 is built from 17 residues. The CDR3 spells CASSYLGLAGSKDEQFF. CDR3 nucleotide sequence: TGCGCCAGCAGCTATCTGGGACTAGCGGGGTCCAAGGATGAGCAGTTCTTC.

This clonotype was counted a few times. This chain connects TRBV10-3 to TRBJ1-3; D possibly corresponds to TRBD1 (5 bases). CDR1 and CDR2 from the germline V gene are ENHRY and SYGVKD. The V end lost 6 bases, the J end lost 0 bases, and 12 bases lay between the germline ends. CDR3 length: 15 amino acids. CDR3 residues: CAIRMQGSSGNTIYF. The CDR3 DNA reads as TGTGCCATCAGGATGCAGGGAAGCTCTGGAAACACCATATATTTT.

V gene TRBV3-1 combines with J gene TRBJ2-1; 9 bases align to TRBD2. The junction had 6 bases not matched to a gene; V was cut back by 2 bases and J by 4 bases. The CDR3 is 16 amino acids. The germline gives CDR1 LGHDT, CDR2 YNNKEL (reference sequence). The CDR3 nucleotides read TGTGCCAGCAGCCAACTAGCGGGAAGGGGTTACAATGAGCAGTTCTTC. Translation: CASSQLAGRGYNEQFF.

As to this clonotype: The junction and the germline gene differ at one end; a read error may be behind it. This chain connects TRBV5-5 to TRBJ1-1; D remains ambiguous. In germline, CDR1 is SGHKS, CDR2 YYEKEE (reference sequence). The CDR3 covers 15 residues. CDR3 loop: CASNLLPVPDTEAFF. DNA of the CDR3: TGTGCCAGCAACTTGCTGCCTGTACCGGACACTGAAGCTTTCTTT. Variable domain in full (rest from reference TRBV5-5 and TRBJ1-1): DAGVTQSPTHLIKTRGQQVTLRCSPISGHKSVSWYQQVLGQGPQFIFQYYEKEERGRGNFPDRFSARQFPNYSSELNVNALLLGDSALYLCASNLLPVPDTEAFFGQGTRLTVV.

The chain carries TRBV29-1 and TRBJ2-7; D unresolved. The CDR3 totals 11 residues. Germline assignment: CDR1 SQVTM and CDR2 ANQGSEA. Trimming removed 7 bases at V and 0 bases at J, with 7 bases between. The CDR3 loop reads CSAFHSYEQYF. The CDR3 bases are TGCAGCGCCTTCCACTCCTACGAGCAGTACTTC.

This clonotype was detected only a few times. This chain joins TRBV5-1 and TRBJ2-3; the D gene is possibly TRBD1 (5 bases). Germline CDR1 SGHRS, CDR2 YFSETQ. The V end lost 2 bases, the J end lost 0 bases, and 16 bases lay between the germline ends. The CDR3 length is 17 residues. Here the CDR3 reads CASSFRRGGVSTDTQYF. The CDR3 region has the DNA TGCGCCAGCAGCTTTAGAAGGGGCGGAGTGAGCACAGATACGCAGTATTTT.

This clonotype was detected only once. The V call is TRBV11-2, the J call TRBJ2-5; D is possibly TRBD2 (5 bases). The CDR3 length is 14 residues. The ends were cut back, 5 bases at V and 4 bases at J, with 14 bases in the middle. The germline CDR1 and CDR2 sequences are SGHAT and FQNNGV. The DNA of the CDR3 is TGTGCCAGCAGCGCGGGTCCGGTGGGAGAGACCCAGTACTTC. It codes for CASSAGPVGETQYF.